Listed below are T cell receptor beta chains from one sample, sequenced in a study of fetal regulatory T cell absence and autoimmunity. Assay: immunoSEQ multiplex PCR; the TCRdb copy retains only in-frame clones and omits some. The sample consists of about 95,000 clones, around 72% of them appearing once. Sample: pancreas tissue. These receptors all stem from a male donor with IPEX syndrome. Both conserved end residues are part of each CDR3. D genes are given only for firm matches. The listing skips clone size in some rows; elsewhere it reads once, few, many or a size class.

>TRBJ2-2|TRBV4-3|TRBD2|NA
CASSQDFTGGPTGELFF
TGCGCCAGCAGCCAAGATTTTACGGGGGGGCCGACCGGGGAGCTGTTTTTT
>TRBJ1-5|TRBV5-5|NA|few
CASSPGWRVQPQHF
TGTGCCAGCAGCCCCGGGTGGAGGGTTCAGCCCCAGCATTTT
>TRBJ1-1|TRBV6-5|NA|NA
CASSPSGHPNTEAFF
TGTGCCAGCAGTCCTTCGGGACATCCGAACACTGAAGCTTTCTTT
>TRBJ1-1|TRBV29-1|NA|few
CSVVCEGLTEAFF
TGCAGCGTTGTTTGCGAGGGGTTGACTGAAGCTTTCTTT
>TRBJ2-5|TRBV11-2|TRBD2|NA
CASSLSGGAGETQYF
TGTGCCAGCAGCCTTAGCGGGGGGGCGGGAGAGACCCAGTACTTC
>TRBJ1-2|TRBV19|NA|NA
CASSMGAPGSGYTF
TGTGCCAGTAGTATGGGGGCTCCAGGGAGTGGCTACACCTTC
>TRBJ1-2|TRBV29-1|NA|few
CSVTSRRGYTF
TGCAGCGTTACATCCCGACGGGGCTACACCTTC
>TRBJ2-1|TRBV12-5|NA|NA
CASGPGRSSYNEQFF
TGTGCTAGTGGCCCGGGACGGAGCTCCTACAATGAGCAGTTCTTC
>TRBJ1-2|TRBV18|TRBD1|NA
CASSPAGTGNYGYTF
TGTGCCAGCTCACCAGCGGGGACAGGGAACTATGGCTACACCTTC
>TRBJ2-5|TRBV4-1|NA|NA
CASSVRGQGFEETQYF
TGCGCCAGCAGTGTAAGAGGCCAAGGTTTTGAAGAGACCCAGTACTTC
>TRBJ1-2|TRBV6-1|TRBD1|NA
CASRSTGDSYTF
TGTGCCAGCAGATCGACAGGGGATAGCTACACCTTC
>TRBJ2-3|TRBV4-3|NA|NA
CASSQGTTGTDTQYF
TGCGCCAGCAGCCAAGGGACAACTGGCACAGATACGCAGTATTTT
>TRBJ1-5|TRBV5-5|NA|NA
CASSLWQDRNQPQHF
TGTGCCAGCAGCTTATGGCAGGACCGCAATCAGCCCCAGCATTTT
>TRBJ2-7|TRBV13|TRBD1|NA
CASSPGGQGAYEQYF
TGTGCCAGCAGCCCGGGGGGACAGGGGGCTTACGAGCAGTACTTC
>TRBJ1-3|TRBV19|NA|NA
CASSDSGNTIYF
TGTGCCAGTAGTGACTCTGGAAACACCATATATTTT
>TRBJ1-5|TRBV7-2|NA|NA
CASSETGWEPQHF
TGTGCCAGCAGCGAAACCGGGTGGGAGCCCCAGCATTTT
>TRBJ1-6|TRBV11-3|NA|NA
CASSLMGQYNSPLHF
TGTGCCAGCAGCTTAATGGGACAATATAATTCACCCCTCCACTTT
>TRBJ1-4|TRBV30|NA|NA
CAWSVQGEKLFF
TGTGCCTGGAGTGTACAGGGTGAAAAACTGTTTTTT
>TRBJ2-5|TRBV5-6|TRBD2|NA
CASSLGLAPYQETQYF
TGTGCCAGCAGCTTGGGACTAGCGCCGTACCAAGAGACCCAGTACTTC
>TRBJ2-3|TRBV4-1|TRBD2|NA
CASSRRLAGVDTQYF
TGCGCCAGCAGCCGACGACTAGCGGGAGTAGATACGCAGTATTTT
>TRBJ2-7|TRBV5-4|TRBD1|once
CASSLSDRGHEQYF
TGTGCCAGCAGCTTGTCAGACAGGGGACACGAGCAGTACTTC
>TRBJ1-4|TRBV19|NA|NA
CASSMEWSNEKLFF
TGTGCCAGTAGTATGGAATGGTCTAATGAAAAACTGTTTTTT
>TRBJ2-7|TRBV13|NA|NA
CASSFALSYEQYF
TGTGCCAGCAGCTTCGCGCTCTCCTACGAGCAGTACTTC
>TRBJ1-1|TRBV4-1|TRBD1|NA
CASRRKQGENTEAFF
TGCGCCAGCAGACGGAAACAGGGGGAAAACACTGAAGCTTTCTTT
>TRBJ2-7|TRBV15|TRBD1|once
CATSRALGQGTRYEQYF
TGTGCCACCAGCAGAGCCCTAGGACAGGGGACCCGCTACGAGCAGTACTTC
>TRBJ2-7|TRBV4-2|NA|few
CASSQGGYEQYF
TGTGCCAGCAGCCAAGGGGGCTACGAGCAGTACTTC
>TRBJ2-1|TRBV10-3|TRBD2|NA
CAISDVAGGYNEQFF
TGTGCCATCAGTGACGTAGCGGGGGGGTACAATGAGCAGTTCTTC
>TRBJ1-4|TRBV11-3|NA|NA
CASGLREESEKLFF
TGTGCCAGCGGACTCAGGGAGGAGAGTGAAAAACTGTTTTTT
>TRBJ2-5|TRBV6-1|TRBD2|NA
CASPGTRRETQYF
TGTGCCAGCCCGGGGACTAGGCGAGAGACCCAGTACTTC
>TRBJ1-1|TRBV29-1|TRBD1|NA
CSGGGSNTEAFF
TGCAGCGGAGGGGGCTCGAACACTGAAGCTTTCTTT
>TRBJ2-7|TRBV6-1|TRBD1|NA
CASNVPGQGSYEQYF
TGTGCCAGCAACGTCCCGGGACAGGGCTCCTACGAGCAGTACTTC
>TRBJ1-5|TRBV27|NA|NA
CASSLEGGRGNQPQHF
TGTGCCAGCAGTTTAGAAGGTGGACGCGGCAATCAGCCCCAGCATTTT
>TRBJ1-3|TRBV4-1|NA|few
CASSLSDSGNTIYF
TGCGCCAGCAGCCTGTCGGACTCTGGAAACACCATATATTTT
>TRBJ2-1|TRBV2|TRBD2|NA
CASHSIGTSGGAGYEQFF
TGTGCCAGCCATTCGATCGGGACTAGCGGGGGGGCCGGGTATGAGCAGTTCTTC
>TRBJ2-2|TRBV25-1|NA|NA
CASSDPAVTGELFF
TGTGCCAGCAGTGATCCAGCGGTGACCGGGGAGCTGTTTTTT
>TRBJ2-5|TRBV7-7|NA|NA
CASSPQRGRGETQYF
TGTGCCAGCAGCCCCCAGCGGGGAAGGGGGGAGACCCAGTACTTC
>TRBJ1-2|TRBV5-1|NA|NA
CASSRSQGGIYGYTF
TGCGCCAGCAGCCGGTCCCAGGGAGGTATCTATGGCTACACCTTC
>TRBJ1-2|TRBV5-6|NA|few
CASSWGPYYGYTF
TGTGCCAGCAGCTGGGGACCTTACTATGGCTACACCTTC
>TRBJ1-5|TRBV9|NA|NA
CASSVGQGNQPQHF
TGTGCCAGCAGCGTAGGGCAGGGCAATCAGCCCCAGCATTTT
>TRBJ1-5|TRBV4-1|TRBD1|once
CASSQLGGGNQPQHF
TGCGCCAGCAGCCAATTAGGGGGCGGCAATCAGCCCCAGCATTTT
>TRBJ2-1|TRBV6-4|TRBD2|NA
CASSLLAGAYNEQFF
TGTGCCAGCAGCCTACTAGCGGGGGCCTACAATGAGCAGTTCTTC
>TRBJ2-2|TRBV7-2|NA|NA
CASSFLRRPGELFF
TGTGCCAGCAGCTTTCTTAGGAGGCCCGGGGAGCTGTTTTTT
>TRBJ2-3|TRBV9|TRBD2|NA
CASSKGLAGGTDTQYF
TGTGCCAGCAGCAAGGGGCTAGCGGGGGGCACAGATACGCAGTATTTT
>TRBJ2-7|TRBV6-5|TRBD2|NA
CASSSGRDGDEQYF
TGTGCCAGCAGTTCTGGGAGGGACGGGGACGAGCAGTACTTC
>TRBJ2-7|TRBV15|TRBD2|NA
CATSRLPSGGAIEQYF
TGTGCCACCAGCAGACTTCCTAGCGGGGGGGCCATCGAGCAGTACTTC
>TRBJ2-3|TRBV4-3|NA|NA
CASSQDHGAHDTQYF
TGCGCCAGCAGCCAAGATCACGGGGCGCACGATACGCAGTATTTT
>TRBJ2-7|TRBV5-4|TRBD2|few
CASSLGLVYEQYF
TGTGCCAGCAGCCTCGGACTAGTCTACGAGCAGTACTTC
>TRBJ2-7|TRBV5-1|NA|NA
CASSLALSRDRYEQYF
TGCGCCAGCAGCTTGGCCCTTTCGCGGGACAGATACGAGCAGTACTTC
>TRBJ2-3|TRBV6-1|TRBD2|NA
CASSELAGVTDTQYF
TGTGCCAGCAGTGAACTAGCGGGAGTCACAGATACGCAGTATTTT
>TRBJ2-3|TRBV11-3|TRBD2|NA
CASSYSLAVTDTQYF
TGTGCCAGCAGCTATTCACTAGCGGTGACAGATACGCAGTATTTT
>TRBJ2-3|TRBV7-2|NA|few
CASSLYGDTQYF
TGTGCCAGCAGCTTATACGGGGATACGCAGTATTTT
>TRBJ2-7|TRBV4-1|TRBD2|few
CASSPGLAGYEQYF
TGCGCCAGCAGCCCGGGACTAGCGGGCTACGAGCAGTACTTC
>TRBJ1-5|TRBV19|NA|NA
CASRRQPNPESESYQPQHF
TGTGCCAGTAGACGACAGCCCAATCCCGAATCGGAATCATATCAGCCCCAGCATTTT
>TRBJ2-7|TRBV7-2|NA|medium-sized
CASSPPTSYEQYF
TGTGCCAGCAGCCCCCCAACTAGCTACGAGCAGTACTTC
>TRBJ1-5|TRBV7-8|TRBD1|NA
CASSLAEDRGHQPQHF
TGTGCCAGCAGCTTAGCGGAGGACAGGGGTCATCAGCCCCAGCATTTT